This TCR beta chain was documented in a study of a mutant IDH1 vaccine in newly diagnosed glioma. As for the study in general: Averaging roughly 40 years of age, treated patients were about 60% male and about 38% female. Beforehand, treatment had been radiotherapy, temozolomide, or both; the majority received both. General study findings and limits: Apparently, pseudoprogression bore no relation to changes among the top peripheral T cell clonotypes.

The assay was immunoSEQ multiplex PCR, and TCRdb's table has in-frame clones only and misses some. The sample lists about 67,000 clones; 83% were seen once. As for time point: baseline, week 1 (first vaccination visit). The sample's treatment: pre-vaccination baseline after standard-of-care therapy. There were new WHO grade 3 or 4 astrocytomas in the donors, and these were IDH1-mutant and ATRX-lost. About this clone: The antigen remains undetermined.

CDR1 SNHLY and CDR2 FYNNEI come from the germline V gene. The CDR3 totals 13 residues. Trimming shortened V by 7 bases and J by 3 bases, and 11 bases separated the two germline ends. The receptor's source is a young woman with glioma. Some clones in this sample may be carry-over from other donors' samples. This chain uses TRBV2 with TRBJ2-3; D might be TRBD1 (5 bases). The sequencing used peripheral blood mononuclear cells (PBMCs), collected from a glioma patient treated with radiotherapy, temozolomide or both. CDR3 region: CASIVQATDTQYF. As DNA, the CDR3 is TGTGCCAGCATCGTACAGGCTACAGATACGCAGTATTTT. The full variable domain, rest sourced from reference TRBV2 and TRBJ2-3, is EPEVTQTPSHQVTQMGQEVILRCVPISNHLYFYWYRQILGQKVEFLVSFYNNEISEKSEIFDDQFSVERPDGSNFTLKIRSTKLEDSAMYFCASIVQATDTQYFGPGTRLTVL.